This TCR beta chain was sequenced in a study of T-cell memory formation after mild COVID-19 (dated by TCRdb to the early 2020s). Regarding the research as a whole: TCR sequence clusters from the two donors were found to be largely donor specific. In a couple of donors, T-cell clones that expanded and contracted after mild COVID-19 were tracked by sequencing TCRalpha and TCRbeta repertoires over time. Two young, previously healthy adult volunteers made up the cohort, one male and one female.

Ficoll-Paque density gradient centrifugation was the method used to isolate PBMCs. Sequencing took place on an Illumina NovaSeq 6000. Using 5'RACE with constant-segment primers, TCRalpha and TCRbeta cDNA libraries were constructed, with sample barcodes and unique molecular identifiers added in the process. RNA was extracted from every sample with Trizol reagent. The libraries were amplified in two PCR steps, and the second step added a second sample barcode and Illumina TruSeq adapters. Libraries were sequenced on an Illumina NovaSeq with 2 x 150 bp paired-end reads. Per the original workflow: Reads were demultiplexed and collapsed into UMI-guided consensus sequences with migec v1.2.7. Using mixcr v2.1.11, UMI consensuses were aligned to TRA and TRB V and J templates and then assembled into clonotypes. A clonotype was counted as expanded or contracted only if both edgeR and NoisET called the change significant, with noise models trained on biological replicates. For edgeR calls, a false discovery rate-adjusted p below 0.01 and a log2 fold-change threshold of 1 were applied. As an exploratory analysis of dynamics, PCA with hierarchical clustering was applied to max-normalized trajectories of the 1000 most abundant clonotypes. The CD4 or CD8 phenotype of responding clones was assigned using the separately sequenced CD4+ and CD8+ repertoires. Through fastp at Q25 and MiXCR, TCRdb rebuilt clones from the public reads, retaining in-frame beta chains. A single entry per CDR3 protein holds the most common genes and DNA from its merged rows. TCRdb, rather than the study authors, made the V and J calls. The sample records about 210,000 distinct CDR3 sequences, roughly a tenth of which are singletons. Around 3.3% of the sample rests with the top ten.

About this clonotype: Its antigen specificity is not known. One base away there is no much larger clone; base qualities are not given.

Unmatched junction bases come to 6, with V trimmed by 5 bases and J by 7 bases. Its CDR3 holds 14 amino acids, cysteine through phenylalanine. Of the read, only the CDR3 DNA is kept; its 42 bases are in frame from base 1. The germline V gene (reference sequence) sets CDR1 to SEHNR and CDR2 to FQNEAQ. Broader findings and caveats from the paper: The detection of some responding clones in pre-infection memory suggests that pre-existing cross-reactive memory T cells joined the SARS-CoV-2 response. Only a couple of mild cases were covered by the study, and larger cohorts that include severe cases with pre-infection samples were considered necessary. Whether the second-wave clones peaking on day 37 were SARS-CoV-2 specific was not confirmed. Contracting CD4+ clones were located mainly in the CM and EM memory subsets, whereas CD8+ clones were found to be enriched in EMRA. Clones contracting from day 15 to 85 had balanced CD4/CD8 phenotypes, while a second wave expanding from day 15 to 37 was biased towards CD4+.

The sequence derives from a man aged 18-30 years who had mild COVID-19 (a few samples of this study predate the infection). The sample titles of this study are shuffled in the database, so cell type and time point are left out; the donor was told from shared clones. The rearrangement joined TRBV7-9 to TRBJ1-1, with 11 middle bases fitting TRBD1. The sample was PBMCs or a T cell subset sorted from them (not recorded which). DNA sequence: TGTGCCAGCAGCCCCGGACAGGGGGCTATTGAAGCTTTCTTT. It specifies CASSPGQGAIEAFF.